The clone carrying this T cell receptor beta chain has a handful of counts. No antigen is known for it. Semi-nested PCR with Nested Universal Primer A followed constant-region reverse priming of full-length variable regions. Each CDR3 protein is one row after TCRdb ran MiXCR on the 5' RACE reads. The sample contains 25,000 to 35,000 distinct CDR3 sequences, around 24% of which appear only once. Trimming pared 0 bases from V and 4 bases from J, leaving 15 bases between. This CDR3 has 16 residues. Germline V gene sequence: CDR1 SGHVS, CDR2 FNYEAQ. Findings and caveats of the study: Tumor Treg TCRs overlapped most with tumor naive CD4+ cells. In terms of TCR gene usage, tumor memory CD4+ T cells clustered together with blood and lymph node memory CD4+ cells, as well as with lymph node naive CD4+ cells. The larger cohort examined one V-J beta rearrangement, not whole repertoires.

V is TRBV7-6 and J is TRBJ1-1, with a weak D call TRBD1 (5 bases). Sequenced input: memory CD4+ T cells sorted from blood. Subset specified: memory CD4+ T cells, CD4+CD45RO+CD25-. This clonotype was obtained from a female donor with breast cancer. DNA of the CDR3: TGTGCCAGCAGCTTAGCGGGGCTGGGGGGAGGCACTGAAGCTTTCTTT. Translation: CASSLAGLGGGTEAFF.